Below are 25 T cell receptor beta chains sequenced from a single sample in a study of control samples from healthy donors and cancer patients. The repertoire was sequenced with immunoSEQ multiplex PCR; TCRdb's copy has only in-frame clones and lacks some. The table includes 130,000 to 150,000 clones, 91% detected once. Sequenced: blood. Receptors originate from a man under 40 in good health.

The sample holds one count of this clone. The chain is built from TRBV5-6 and TRBJ1-1; no clear D gene. V dropped 4 bases and J dropped 5 bases, with 30 bases sitting between them. The CDR3 consists of 19 residues. Germline CDR1 is SGHDT and CDR2 is YYEEEE. Written as DNA, the CDR3 is TGTGCCAGCAGCCGGGCCGCCCGAGGGCCCGAAGGTACCGTTACTGAAGCTTTCTTT. Its translation: CASSRAARGPEGTVTEAFF. Full variable domain (outside the CDR3, taken from reference TRBV5-6 and TRBJ1-1): DAGVTQSPTHLIKTRGQQVTLRCSPKSGHDTVSWYQQALGQGPQFIFQYYEEEERQRGNFPDRFSGHQFPNYSSELNVNALLLGDSALYLCASSRAARGPEGTVTEAFFGQGTRLTVV.

The chain recombines TRBV5-5 with TRBJ2-7; tentative D call: TRBD1 (5 bases). V was shortened by 3 bases and J by 4 bases, with 14 bases between the two germline ends. Per germline, CDR1 SGHKS and CDR2 YYEKEE (reference sequence). CDR3 length equals 14 residues. In DNA form, the CDR3 reads TGTGCCAGCAGCTCGCCAGGGATTTCGTACGAGCAGTACTTC. This sequence encodes CASSSPGISYEQYF.

The chain links TRBV6-5 to TRBJ2-1, with 7 bases fitting TRBD1. After removal of 0 bases from V and 7 bases from J, the junction contained 3 bases not matched to a gene. Germline-derived CDR1 and CDR2 are MNHEY and SVGAGI. This CDR3 comprises 14 residues. CDR3 residues: CASSYSEQGNEQFF. CDR3 nucleotide sequence: TGTGCCAGCAGTTACTCAGAACAGGGGAATGAGCAGTTCTTC.

This rearrangement joins TRBV5-1 to TRBJ1-2, with 8 bases that match TRBD1. The CDR3 length is 13 residues. In germline, CDR1 is SGHRS, CDR2 YFSETQ. V dropped 6 bases and J dropped 7; count of bases not matched to a gene: 8. The CDR3 sequence is CASMGDRGVGYTF. The CDR3 nucleotides read TGCGCCAGCATGGGTGACAGGGGAGTTGGCTACACCTTC. Full variable domain (outside the CDR3, taken from reference TRBV5-1 and TRBJ1-2): KAGVTQTPRYLIKTRGQQVTLSCSPISGHRSVSWYQQTPGQGLQFLFEYFSETQRNKGNFPGRFSGRQFSNSRSEMNVSTLELGDSALYLCASMGDRGVGYTFGSGTRLTVV.

This chain joins TRBV29-1 and TRBJ2-1; D may be TRBD2 (6 bases). The CDR3 sequence is 11 residues long. Between the trimmed V and J ends, which lost 7 bases and 12 bases, there was a span of 16 bases. Germline V lookup: CDR1 SQVTM, CDR2 ANQGSEA. The CDR3 DNA sequence: TGCAGCGCCGTTGGCGCGGGGCGGCAGTTCTTC. Its protein is CSAVGAGRQFF.

The chain is built from TRBV7-9 and TRBJ2-7; TRBD1 or TRBD2 may be the D gene (8 bases each). CDR1 is SEHNR and CDR2 is FQNEAQ in the germline V gene (reference sequence). Trimming removed 5 bases from V and 3 bases from J, with 14 bases in between. The CDR3 is made up of 14 amino acids. The CDR3 reads CASSAGGQVYEQYF. CDR3 nucleotide sequence: TGTGCCAGCAGCGCGGGGGGACAGGTCTACGAGCAGTACTTC.

CDR3 bases: TGCAGCGTTGCAGGGCTAGTGGGCGAGCAGTACTTC. Its protein product is CSVAGLVGEQYF. This chain uses TRBV29-1 with TRBJ2-7; a weak D match, TRBD1 (5 bases). The V and J ends lost 4 bases and 6 bases respectively, with 13 bases between them. Germline V gives CDR1 SQVTM, CDR2 ANQGSEA. The CDR3 covers 12 residues.

This chain links TRBV5-1 with TRBJ1-6; 7 nucleotides align to TRBD1. From germline, CDR1 is SGHRS and CDR2 YFSETQ. The trim removed 1 base at V and 8 bases at J, leaving 3 bases unmatched. The CDR3 is 14 amino acids. The CDR3 sequence is CASSLTGEDSPLHF. The DNA for the CDR3 is TGCGCCAGCAGCTTGACAGGGGAGGATTCACCCCTCCACTTT.

The rearrangement links TRBV24-1 to TRBJ1-1; D remains unclear. The germline V gene encodes CDR1 KGHDR and CDR2 SFDVKD. This CDR3 comprises 9 residues. Trimming took 9 bases from V and 10 from J, leaving 8 bases between them. The CDR3 is CATGLVAFF. In DNA form, the CDR3 reads TGTGCCACCGGGTTGGTAGCTTTCTTT.

Details on this clone: Other DNA sequences within the sample encode an identical CDR3. The genes are TRBV5-1 and TRBJ1-1, with TRBD1 matching 7 bases. The CDR3 is made up of 12 amino acids. With 5 bases clipped from V and 5 bases from J, the junction kept 3 bases outside the gene matches. CDR1 and CDR2 (germline): SGHRS, YFSETQ. The CDR3 loop is CASRQGWTEAFF. The CDR3, as DNA: TGCGCCAGCAGACAGGGGTGGACTGAAGCTTTCTTT.

The chain is built from TRBV3-1 (or the pseudogene TRBV3-2) and TRBJ1-1, with D hard to call. This CDR3 spans 14 amino acids. Germline CDR1 reads LGHDT; CDR2 reads YNNKEL (reference sequence). Trimming pared 1 base from V and 11 bases from J, leaving 17 bases between. The CDR3 sequence is CASSQGSMTPRAFF. For the CDR3, the DNA is TGTGCCAGCAGCCAAGGTAGTATGACCCCGAGGGCTTTCTTT.

The rearrangement uses TRBV5-1 and TRBJ1-1; D unresolved. Trimming took 5 bases from V and 0 from J, leaving 11 bases between them. The CDR3 runs 14 residues. Germline V lookup: CDR1 SGHRS, CDR2 YFSETQ. CDR3 amino acids: CASRPTRMNTEAFF. In DNA, the CDR3 is TGCGCCAGCAGACCCACAAGAATGAACACTGAAGCTTTCTTT.

The chain combines TRBV3-1 (or the pseudogene TRBV3-2) with TRBJ2-3; D is ambiguous. The V end was cut by 5 bases, the J end by 1 base, with 4 bases between. This CDR3 is built from 12 residues. CDR1 and CDR2 from the germline V gene are LGHDT and YNNKEL (reference sequence). The CDR3 reads CASSTRTDTQYF. The CDR3, as DNA: TGTGCCAGCAGCACCCGCACAGATACGCAGTATTTT.

The chain carries TRBV6-1 and TRBJ1-5; 8 nucleotides align to TRBD1. The V and J ends lost 1 base and 4 bases, in that order; junction bases with no gene match: 3. This CDR3 is built from 15 residues. The germline CDR1 and CDR2 sequences are MNHNS and SASEGT. CDR3 sequence (DNA): TGTGCCAGCAGTGAAGTACAGGGGGTAAATCAGCCCCAGCATTTT. Translation: CASSEVQGVNQPQHF.

V and J are TRBV24-1 and TRBJ2-1, with D perhaps matching TRBD1 or TRBD2 (5 bases each). Between the trimmed V and J ends, which lost 3 bases and 8 bases, there was a span of 13 bases. CDR3 length equals 14 residues. CDR1 and CDR2 (germline): KGHDR, SFDVKD. Written as DNA, the CDR3 is TGTGCCACCAGTGATCAAACCCAGGGAGATGAGCAGTTCTTC. It is translated as CATSDQTQGDEQFF.

The chain couples TRBV6-1 to TRBJ2-3; TRBD1 matches 7 bases. Germline CDR1 is MNHNS and CDR2 is SASEGT. The CDR3 length is 16 residues. V lost 2 bases and J lost 3; bases outside the gene matches: 8. CDR3 in DNA: TGTGCCAGCAGTGAAATCGACAGGGTGGGGACAGATACGCAGTATTTT. Amino acids: CASSEIDRVGTDTQYF.

The chain links TRBV5-4 to TRBJ1-2, with 9 positions matching TRBD1. This CDR3 has 13 amino acids. With 5 bases clipped from V and 6 bases from J, the junction kept 5 bases outside the gene matches. The germline V gene encodes CDR1 SGHNT and CDR2 YYREEE (reference sequence). CDR3 sequence reads: CASSSGTGHGYTF. CDR3 sequence (DNA): TGTGCCAGCAGTTCAGGGACAGGGCATGGCTACACCTTC.

The chain couples TRBV7-3 to TRBJ2-2; D not certain. The CDR3 covers 12 residues. The germline V gene has CDR1 SGHTA and CDR2 FQGTGA. Trimming cost V 5 bases and J 1 base, with 2 bases left between them. The CDR3 nucleotides read TGTGCCAGCAGCAAGAACACCGGGGAGCTGTTTTTT. It yields the protein CASSKNTGELFF.

This clone is a singleton in its sample. The chain is built from TRBV11-2 and TRBJ1-4, with TRBD1 identical over 7 bases. The CDR3 is made up of 16 amino acids. With 2 bases clipped from V and 10 bases from J, the junction kept 13 bases outside the gene matches. In germline, CDR1 is SGHAT, CDR2 FQNNGV. CDR3 nucleotides: TGTGCCAGCAGCTTAAGGGCGCGGGACAGTGAAGCAAAACTGTTTTTT. Translating it yields CASSLRARDSEAKLFF.

Only one count was recorded for this clone. V gene TRBV30 combines with J gene TRBJ2-7, with D maybe TRBD1 (6 bases). Germline loops: CDR1 GTSNPN, CDR2 SVGIG (reference sequence). This CDR3 comprises 14 residues. The V end was cut by 5 bases, the J end by 5 bases, with 19 bases between. The CDR3: CAWGGGRGVNEQYF. The CDR3 DNA reads as TGTGCCTGGGGTGGAGGCAGGGGTGTAAACGAGCAGTACTTC.

For the CDR3, the DNA is TGTGCCAGCAGCTTGACAGGAGATTACGGGGAGCTGTTTTTT. Translating it yields CASSLTGDYGELFF. This chain links TRBV5-4 with TRBJ2-2; possibly TRBD1 for D (5 bases). Per germline, CDR1 SGHNT and CDR2 YYREEE (reference sequence). V was cut by 1 base and J by 7 bases, with 11 bases left in between. This CDR3 is built from 14 residues.

The chain employs TRBV5-8 and TRBJ2-2; 7 nucleotides match TRBD1. CDR3 size: 17 residues. Germline assignment: CDR1 SGHTS and CDR2 YDEGEE. J was trimmed by 1 base and V by 4 bases; bases with no gene match: 10. CDR3 sequence (DNA): TGTGCCAGCAGCACAGATGACAGGGTGGTGAACACCGGGGAGCTGTTTTTT. This sequence encodes CASSTDDRVVNTGELFF.

The chain carries TRBV11-2 and TRBJ1-2, with no clear D. V gave up 4 bases and J gave up 7 bases, with 13 bases separating them. This CDR3 is built from 13 residues. CDR1 is SGHAT, CDR2 FQNNGV, per germline. The chain's CDR3 is CASSSPYGSGYTF. The DNA for the CDR3 is TGTGCCAGCAGCTCCCCTTATGGGTCTGGCTACACCTTC.

CDR3 in DNA: TGTGCCAGCAGTGAAGTGGTCAGGGGGTACGAGCAGTACTTC. It encodes CASSEVVRGYEQYF. This chain uses TRBV6-1 with TRBJ2-7; 7 bases match TRBD1. The J segment lost 4 bases and the V segment lost 1 base, leaving 4 bases of the junction unmatched. Germline V gives CDR1 MNHNS, CDR2 SASEGT. The CDR3 is 14 residues long.

The chain carries TRBV7-9 and TRBJ2-7; D is ambiguous. Trimming pared 4 bases from V and 5 bases from J, leaving 6 bases between. This CDR3 is built from 11 residues. Germline CDR1 is SEHNR and CDR2 is FQNEAQ (reference sequence). The CDR3 reads CASSSVDEQYF. The DNA for the CDR3 is TGTGCCAGCAGCTCCGTCGACGAGCAGTACTTC. The variable domain in full, with the rest retrieved from reference TRBV7-9 and TRBJ2-7, is DTGVSQNPRHKITKRGQNVTFRCDPISEHNRLYWYRQTLGQGPEFLTYFQNEAQLEKSRLLSDRFSAERPKGSFSTLEIQRTEQGDSAMYLCASSSVDEQYFGPGTRLTVT.